The next 27 T cell receptor beta chains were all read from a single sample in a study of T cell responses to AZD1222 COVID-19 vaccine. The data were produced by immunoSEQ multiplex PCR, yet TCRdb's version contains in-frame clones alone and is incomplete. This sample carries 55,000 to 80,000 clones, 89% of them seen once, and the ten largest clones take about 28%. The sequencing here drew on peripheral blood, taken 28 days after the second AZD1222 dose. Every receptor here comes from an adult who received the AZD1222 COVID-19 vaccine.

This chain joins TRBV19 and TRBJ1-3, with TRBD1 matching 11 bases. CDR3 size: 13 residues. Germline V CDR1 and CDR2: LNHDA, SQIVND (reference sequence). V shed 6 bases, J shed 11 bases, and the junction held 6 bases outside the gene matches. The CDR3 DNA reads TGTGCCAGTAGCCGGGACAGGGGGGCCGCCATATATTTT. This encodes CASSRDRGAAIYF.

The chain combines TRBV19 with TRBJ2-7, with TRBD2 matching over 9 bases. V trimming: 5 bases; J trimming: 3 bases; junction bases outside the gene matches: 11. This CDR3 has 16 amino acids. Germline V lookup: CDR1 LNHDA, CDR2 SQIVND (reference sequence). The CDR3 bases are TGTGCCAGTAGTCCAGCTAGCGGGAAACGGGGCTACGAGCAGTACTTC. It specifies CASSPASGKRGYEQYF. Full variable domain (missing parts from reference TRBV19 and TRBJ2-7): DGGITQSPKYLFRKEGQNVTLSCEQNLNHDAMYWYRQDPGQGLRLIYYSQIVNDFQKGDIAEGYSVSREKKESFPLTVTSAQKNPTAFYLCASSPASGKRGYEQYFGPGTRLTVT.

The gene calls are TRBV28 and TRBJ1-3; no reliable D call. V lost 4 bases and J lost 3, with 7 bases in between. Looked up from germline, CDR1 is MDHEN and CDR2 is SYDVKM. The CDR3 totals 13 residues. As DNA, the CDR3 is TGTGCCAGCAGTTCGACTTTTGGAAACACCATATATTTT. This codes for CASSSTFGNTIYF.

V usage is TRBV11-3 and J usage is TRBJ1-1, with D possibly being TRBD1 (5 bases). The CDR3 has 13 residues. Deletions cut 3 bases from V and 1 base from J, with 6 bases between. Germline CDR1 reads SGHNT; CDR2 reads YENEEA. The CDR3 loop reads CASSFGTNTEAFF. The CDR3 DNA is TGTGCCAGCAGCTTTGGGACGAACACTGAAGCTTTCTTT.

The V call is TRBV3-1 (or the pseudogene TRBV3-2), the J call TRBJ1-1, with D uncertain. Germline V gene lookup returns CDR1 LGHDT and CDR2 YNNKEL (reference sequence). Trimming took off 1 base at V and 1 base at J, with 10 bases between the two ends. This CDR3 comprises 15 residues. The CDR3 DNA reads as TGTGCCAGCAGCCAAGCCTCCAGACCGAACACTGAAGCTTTCTTT. It encodes CASSQASRPNTEAFF.

This chain uses TRBV19 with TRBJ1-3; D gene uncertain. Germline V CDR1 and CDR2: LNHDA, SQIVND (reference sequence). This CDR3 spans 14 amino acids. V shed 3 bases and J shed 2 bases, with 8 bases lying between them. The DNA of the CDR3 is TGTGCCAGTAGTATGAGAGGGACTGGAAACACCATATATTTT. Protein: CASSMRGTGNTIYF.

V usage is TRBV7-9 and J usage is TRBJ2-1, with D unclear. Germline values: CDR1 SEHNR, CDR2 FQNEAQ (reference sequence). The CDR3 contains 11 residues. V lost 1 base and J 10 bases, leaving 5 bases between the germline ends. CDR3 sequence reads: CASSLEAEQFF. For the CDR3, the DNA is TGTGCCAGCAGCTTAGAGGCGGAGCAGTTCTTC.

The genes are TRBV11-2 and TRBJ1-5; D gene unclear. V was pared by 2 bases and J by 9 bases, with 11 bases between. Germline loops: CDR1 SGHAT, CDR2 FQNNGV. This CDR3 has 13 residues. CDR3 residues: CASSLWKGGPQHF. For the CDR3, the DNA is TGTGCCAGCAGCTTATGGAAGGGCGGGCCCCAGCATTTT.

The chain has TRBV7-9 and TRBJ1-2, with D possibly TRBD1 on 6 matching bases. Trimming stripped 5 bases from V and 7 bases from J, with 20 bases between. CDR1 SEHNR and CDR2 FQNEAQ come from the germline V gene (reference sequence). The CDR3 totals 15 residues. The CDR3 region has the DNA TGTGCCAGCAGCCTCCCATGGGGGCAGGGAAGTGGCTACACCTTC. Protein: CASSLPWGQGSGYTF.

The chain carries TRBV10-2 and TRBJ2-5; 12 bases agree with TRBD2. The junction had 5 bases not matched to a gene; V was cut back by 7 bases and J by 5 bases. The CDR3 is made up of 14 amino acids. Germline V lookup: CDR1 WSHSY, CDR2 SAAADI. CDR3 bases: TGCGCCAGCACCCTAGCGGGAGGGTATGAGACCCAGTACTTC. Translation gives CASTLAGGYETQYF.

V gene TRBV3-1 (or the pseudogene TRBV3-2) combines with J gene TRBJ2-7; no firm D call. This CDR3 has 14 amino acids. Germline V gene lookup returns CDR1 LGHDT and CDR2 YNNKEL (reference sequence). Trimming removed 4 bases from V and 3 bases from J, with 13 bases in between. In DNA form, the CDR3 reads TGTGCCAGCAGCCCGCCCGGGCAGAGCTACGAGCAGTACTTC. Protein: CASSPPGQSYEQYF.

The chain joins TRBV6-2 or TRBV6-3 to TRBJ2-7; 9 bases align to TRBD1. The CDR3 is made up of 13 amino acids. The V gene's germline CDR1 is MNHEY and CDR2 SVGEGT. V gave up 4 bases and J gave up 6 bases; unmatched junction bases: 4. The CDR3 nucleotides are TGTGCCAGCAGTTGGGACAGGGTAGCCGAGCAGTACTTC. Translation: CASSWDRVAEQYF.

This chain joins TRBV10-3 and TRBJ2-1; TRBD2 matches at 10 bases. The CDR3 is made up of 14 amino acids. V gave up 7 bases and J gave up 8 bases; unmatched junction bases: 8. Germline lookup yields CDR1 ENHRY and CDR2 SYGVKD. The DNA for the CDR3 is TGTGCCATCACCGAGCGGGAGGGCCTTGATGAGCAGTTCTTC. Its protein product is CAITEREGLDEQFF.

The CDR3 DNA reads as TGTGCCAGCAGCCTAGCGGTCAACTACGAGCAGTACTTC. This sequence encodes CASSLAVNYEQYF. This sequence joins TRBV6-2 or TRBV6-3 and TRBJ2-7; 7 bases fit TRBD2. The CDR3 sequence is 13 residues long. The J segment lost 3 bases and the V segment lost 6 bases, leaving 5 bases of the junction unmatched. Germline V gene lookup returns CDR1 MNHEY and CDR2 SVGEGT.

The gene calls are TRBV7-7 and TRBJ2-7, with 10 nucleotides matching TRBD1. CDR1 SSHAT and CDR2 FNYEAQ come from the germline V gene (reference sequence). This CDR3 region has 15 residues. Trimming at V came to 5 bases and at J to 0 bases, leaving 4 bases not matched to a gene. In DNA form, the CDR3 reads TGTGCCAGCAGCCCCGGACAGGGGGGCTCCTACGAGCAGTACTTC. Translation gives CASSPGQGGSYEQYF.

This chain joins TRBV10-3 and TRBJ2-1; 9 bases are shared with TRBD2. The CDR3 is 15 residues long. The V gene's germline CDR1 is ENHRY and CDR2 SYGVKD. V shed 3 bases, J shed 8 bases, and the junction held 8 bases outside the gene matches. The chain's CDR3 is CAISDGSGSVDEQFF. Written as DNA, the CDR3 is TGTGCCATCAGTGATGGTAGCGGGAGCGTCGATGAGCAGTTCTTC.

The DNA for the CDR3 is TGTGCCAGCAGCCGGGACAGATCCAACGAGCAGTACTTC. Its translation is CASSRDRSNEQYF. V and J are TRBV11-2 and TRBJ2-7, with TRBD1 matching over 7 bases. With V trimmed by 5 bases and J by 5 bases, 6 bases remained unmatched. Germline V gives CDR1 SGHAT, CDR2 FQNNGV. The CDR3 consists of 13 residues.

This clone showed up just a few times. The rearrangement joins TRBV18 to TRBJ2-7; D call uncertain. Germline V gene data show CDR1 as KGHSH and CDR2 as LQKENI. Trimming shortened V by 4 bases and J by 0 bases, and 7 bases separated the two germline ends. The CDR3 loop spans 13 amino acids. CDR3 sequence reads: CASSRASSYEQYF. The CDR3 DNA reads TGTGCCAGCTCACGGGCCAGCTCCTACGAGCAGTACTTC.

This clone was recorded only once. This chain links TRBV5-1 with TRBJ2-1; tentative D call: TRBD2 (6 bases). The ends were cut back, 0 bases at V and 4 bases at J, with 11 bases in the middle. CDR1 SGHRS and CDR2 YFSETQ come from the germline V gene. This CDR3 is built from 15 residues. As DNA, the CDR3 is TGCGCCAGCAGCTTGGCCGTGGGGGGATACAATGAGCAGTTCTTC. This sequence encodes CASSLAVGGYNEQFF.

The CDR3 DNA is TGTGCCAGTAGTATGGGGAGGGGGAGGACTGAAGCTTTCTTT. It specifies CASSMGRGRTEAFF. The chain joins TRBV19 to TRBJ1-1; weak D call: TRBD1 (6 bases). The CDR3 extends over 14 amino acids. CDR1 and CDR2 (germline): LNHDA, SQIVND (reference sequence). V lost 3 bases and J lost 5, with 13 bases in between.

The gene calls are TRBV30 and TRBJ2-7, with TRBD2 identical over 8 bases. The CDR3 consists of 13 residues. Germline CDR1 reads GTSNPN; CDR2 reads SVGIG (reference sequence). V trimming: 5 bases; J trimming: 3 bases; junction bases outside the gene matches: 6. The CDR3 DNA sequence: TGTGCCTGGTCCGGACTAGCTGGCTACGAGCAGTACTTC. The encoded protein is CAWSGLAGYEQYF.

The J gene is TRBJ2-3, the V gene TRBV5-5, with D perhaps TRBD2 (6 bases). CDR1 and CDR2 (germline): SGHKS, YYEKEE (reference sequence). The CDR3 runs to 15 residues. V dropped 1 base and J dropped 6 bases, with 15 bases sitting between them. This chain's CDR3 is CASSLSGEEFDTQYF. CDR3 sequence (DNA): TGTGCCAGCAGCTTGTCGGGGGAAGAGTTTGATACGCAGTATTTT.

The J gene is TRBJ1-2, the V gene TRBV4-2, with TRBD1 identical over 11 bases. This CDR3 is built from 15 residues. CDR1 is LGHNA, CDR2 YNFKEQ, per germline. The junction had 7 bases not matched to a gene; V was cut back by 4 bases and J by 6 bases. For the CDR3, the DNA is TGTGCCAGCAGCCCGGACAGGGGGCGCCGGGATGGCTACACCTTC. This codes for CASSPDRGRRDGYTF.

This chain joins TRBV28 and TRBJ1-1, with no clear D. The CDR3 spans 15 residues. The germline V gene has CDR1 MDHEN and CDR2 SYDVKM. V lost 2 bases and J lost 3, with 13 bases in between. DNA of the CDR3: TGTGCCAGCAGTTTAGGCGGCGCTGGGCACACTGAAGCTTTCTTT. It codes for CASSLGGAGHTEAFF.

The table lists this clone with a count of one. V and J are TRBV19 and TRBJ2-7; 9 positions match TRBD1. The length of the CDR3 is 14 residues. V dropped 4 bases and J dropped 5; count of bases not matched to a gene: 6. In germline, CDR1 is LNHDA, CDR2 SQIVND (reference sequence). CDR3 DNA sequence: TGTGCCAGTAGTACCCGGGACAGGGTGAACGAGCAGTACTTC. This gives the protein CASSTRDRVNEQYF. Using reference TRBV19 and TRBJ2-7 for the parts outside the CDR3, the full variable domain is DGGITQSPKYLFRKEGQNVTLSCEQNLNHDAMYWYRQDPGQGLRLIYYSQIVNDFQKGDIAEGYSVSREKKESFPLTVTSAQKNPTAFYLCASSTRDRVNEQYFGPGTRLTVT.

This clone was observed once. This chain links TRBV5-1 with TRBJ2-2; D might be TRBD1 (5 bases). This CDR3 comprises 15 residues. CDR1 and CDR2 from the germline V gene are SGHRS and YFSETQ. Trimming took off 1 base at V and 5 bases at J, with 12 bases between the two ends. The CDR3 region has the DNA TGCGCCAGCAGCTTGTCCACTCAGGGAACCGGGGAGCTGTTTTTT. It yields the protein CASSLSTQGTGELFF.

The V call is TRBV11-3, the J call TRBJ1-4, with D perhaps TRBD1 (5 bases). Germline V gene sequence: CDR1 SGHNT, CDR2 YENEEA. The germline V and J ends were trimmed by 5 bases and 2 bases, with 12 bases remaining between them. The CDR3 sequence is 15 residues long. The CDR3 protein is CASSPQTDTNEKLFF. The CDR3 DNA follows: TGTGCCAGCAGCCCACAGACAGACACTAATGAAAAACTGTTTTTT.